This T cell receptor beta chain appears in the sequencing data of a study of blood T cells in healthy people across ages. The CDR3 has 13 amino acids. The germline V gene encodes CDR1 KGHDR and CDR2 SFDVKD. V lost 3 bases, J lost 7 bases, and 9 bases lay in between. PCR was performed a second time for about 6 to 11 cycles using a sample-barcoded 5' primer and a J-beta primer mix. At least 3 million CDR3-containing paired-end reads were obtained per sample. One entry per CDR3 protein, called by TCRdb with MiXCR from the 5' RACE reads. This sample has under 2 million distinct CDR3 sequences, with about 35% found just once.

V usage is TRBV24-1 and J usage is TRBJ2-1; D is unclear. This receptor was taken from a woman under 40 in good health. Input material: blood. The CDR3: CATSDPARNEQFF. In nucleotides, the CDR3 is TGTGCCACCAGTGATCCCGCGAGGAATGAGCAGTTCTTC.